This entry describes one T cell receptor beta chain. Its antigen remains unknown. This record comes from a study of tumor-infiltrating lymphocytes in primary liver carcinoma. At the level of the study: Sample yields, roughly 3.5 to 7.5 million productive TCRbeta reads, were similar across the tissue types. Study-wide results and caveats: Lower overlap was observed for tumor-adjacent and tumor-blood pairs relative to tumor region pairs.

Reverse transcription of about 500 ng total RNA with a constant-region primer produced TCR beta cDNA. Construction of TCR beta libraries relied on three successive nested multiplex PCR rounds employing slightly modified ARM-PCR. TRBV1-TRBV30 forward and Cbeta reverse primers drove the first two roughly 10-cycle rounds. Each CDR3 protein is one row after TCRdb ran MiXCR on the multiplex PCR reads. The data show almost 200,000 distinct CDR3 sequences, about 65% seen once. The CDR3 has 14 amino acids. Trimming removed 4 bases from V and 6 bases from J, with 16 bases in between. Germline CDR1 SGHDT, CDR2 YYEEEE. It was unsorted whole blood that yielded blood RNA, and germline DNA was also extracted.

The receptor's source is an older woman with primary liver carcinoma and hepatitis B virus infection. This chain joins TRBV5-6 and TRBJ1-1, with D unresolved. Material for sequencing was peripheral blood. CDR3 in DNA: TGTGCCAGCAGCATGCAAGGCGGGAGGGCTGAAGCTTTCTTT. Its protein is CASSMQGGRAEAFF.